The 14 T cell receptor beta chains listed next were all sequenced from one sample in a study of cytomegalovirus exposure and HLA in healthy donors. Primers for the PCR totalled 60 Vbeta and 13 Jbeta. Data came from immunoSEQ multiplex PCR; TCRdb stores just in-frame clones and leaves some out. The sample lists over 75,000 clones, more than 75% occurring once. Sequences were obtained from PBMCs. The receptors originated from a woman aged 55-69 years in good health and CMV-seronegative.

About this clone: Distinct nucleotide sequences in the sample also encode this CDR3. This rearrangement joins TRBV25-1 to TRBJ1-1; TRBD1 aligns across 7 bases. The CDR3 has 12 residues. Losses at the gene ends were 6 bases for V and 3 bases for J; bases not matched to a gene: 1. Germline V lookup: CDR1 MGHDK, CDR2 SYGVNS. The CDR3 is CASSDRDTEAFF. In DNA form, the CDR3 reads TGTGCCAGCAGCGACAGGGACACTGAAGCTTTCTTT. The entire variable domain, with the rest obtained from reference TRBV25-1 and TRBJ1-1, is as follows: EADIYQTPRYLVIGTGKKITLECSQTMGHDKMYWYQQDPGMELHLIHYSYGVNSTEKGDLSSESTVSRIRTEHFPLTLESARPSHTSQYLCASSDRDTEAFFGQGTRLTVV.

V and J are TRBV2 and TRBJ1-5; 8 bases are shared with TRBD1. CDR3 length equals 14 residues. Trimming took 5 bases from V and 6 from J; bases not matched to a gene: 6. The germline V gene encodes CDR1 SNHLY and CDR2 FYNNEI. The CDR3 spells CASSQSDRAQPQHF. CDR3 in DNA: TGTGCCAGCAGTCAATCGGACAGGGCTCAGCCCCAGCATTTT.

The J gene is TRBJ2-3, the V gene TRBV7-6; D remains unclear. The CDR3 is 15 amino acids. The ends were cut back, 1 base at V and 1 base at J, with 9 bases in the middle. Germline V gene data show CDR1 as SGHVS and CDR2 as FNYEAQ. The CDR3 is CASSLGISRTDTQYF. The CDR3 nucleotides are TGTGCCAGCAGCTTAGGTATTAGCCGCACAGATACGCAGTATTTT. The whole variable domain, remainder taken from reference TRBV7-6 and TRBJ2-3, is GAGVSQSPRYKVTKRGQDVALRCDPISGHVSLYWYRQALGQGPEFLTYFNYEAQQDKSGLPNDRFSAERPEGSISTLTIQRTEQRDSAMYRCASSLGISRTDTQYFGPGTRLTVL.

V is TRBV30 and J is TRBJ1-1; D gene uncertain. Germline V CDR1 and CDR2: GTSNPN, SVGIG (reference sequence). Trimming took off 8 bases at V and 0 bases at J, with 13 bases between the two ends. This CDR3 contains 13 residues. The CDR3 protein is CAGADGLNTEAFF. Here the CDR3 DNA reads TGTGCCGGAGCGGACGGTTTGAACACTGAAGCTTTCTTT.

The genes are TRBV29-1 and TRBJ2-2; 9 bases agree with TRBD2. Germline values: CDR1 SQVTM, CDR2 ANQGSEA. The trim removed 6 bases at V and 7 bases at J, leaving 6 bases unmatched. CDR3 length equals 13 residues. Here the CDR3 reads CSVQAGGGGELFF. The CDR3 bases are TGCAGCGTCCAAGCGGGAGGAGGCGGGGAGCTGTTTTTT.

V is TRBV4-1 and J is TRBJ2-3, with 8 bases lining up with TRBD2. Germline trimming cut 2 bases from V and 4 bases from J; bases unmatched to any gene: 2. From germline, CDR1 is MGHRA and CDR2 YSYEKL. This CDR3 has 14 amino acids. The chain's CDR3 is CASSQTSGSDTQYF. CDR3 DNA: TGCGCCAGCAGCCAAACTAGCGGCTCAGATACGCAGTATTTT.

The rearrangement uses TRBV7-8 and TRBJ2-7, with 8 bases matching TRBD1. This CDR3 has 11 amino acids. Germline assignment: CDR1 SGHVS and CDR2 FQNEAQ. The J segment lost 13 bases and the V segment lost 3 bases, leaving 5 bases of the junction unmatched. The CDR3 here is CASSFWDRIYF. For the CDR3, the DNA is TGTGCCAGCAGCTTTTGGGACAGGATTTACTTC.

For the CDR3, the DNA is TGTGCCTGGACCAGATCTGGGGGCAGGAAAGCTTTCTTT. This encodes CAWTRSGGRKAFF. V and J are TRBV30 and TRBJ1-1; TRBD1 is a possible D gene (6 bases). Trimming took off 4 bases at V and 9 bases at J, with 18 bases between the two ends. The CDR3 consists of 13 residues. Germline CDR1 reads GTSNPN; CDR2 reads SVGIG (reference sequence).

The rearrangement uses TRBV28 and TRBJ2-7; 8 nucleotides align to TRBD2. Trimming cost V 6 bases and J 1 base; bases outside gene matches: 2. The germline V gene has CDR1 MDHEN and CDR2 SYDVKM. The CDR3 is made up of 13 amino acids. The CDR3 region is CASRVAGSYEQYF. In DNA, the CDR3 is TGTGCCAGCAGGGTAGCGGGATCCTACGAGCAGTACTTC.

This clone was observed a single time. The chain recombines TRBV30 with TRBJ1-1, with D unresolved. Trimming cost V 1 base and J 5 bases, with 8 bases left between them. Germline values: CDR1 GTSNPN, CDR2 SVGIG (reference sequence). The CDR3 is 12 residues long. CDR3 amino acids: CAWSASGTEAFF. The CDR3, as DNA: TGTGCCTGGAGTGCGTCGGGAACTGAAGCTTTCTTT.

The genes are TRBV7-9 and TRBJ1-2, with D hard to call. The V gene lost 2 bases and the J gene lost 0 bases, with 19 bases spanning the gap. Germline CDR1 and CDR2: SEHNR and FQNEAQ (reference sequence). The CDR3 length is 18 residues. The CDR3 DNA reads as TGTGCCAGCAGCTTAAATAAAGGCTCGGGGATAGCTAACTATGGCTACACCTTC. Protein: CASSLNKGSGIANYGYTF.

The V call is TRBV28, the J call TRBJ1-2; tentatively, D is TRBD1 (6 bases). Trimming removed 5 bases at V and 4 bases at J, with 11 bases between. The CDR3 spans 13 residues. The germline gives CDR1 MDHEN, CDR2 SYDVKM. The CDR3 bases are TGTGCCAGCAGTCCTGGACAGTTCTATGGCTACACCTTC. It specifies CASSPGQFYGYTF.

V gene TRBV5-1 combines with J gene TRBJ2-3; D is uncertain. The germline gives CDR1 SGHRS, CDR2 YFSETQ. V dropped 5 bases and J dropped 2 bases, with 9 bases sitting between them. The CDR3 has 13 residues. DNA of the CDR3: TGCGCCAGCAGTTCTAGGAACACAGATACGCAGTATTTT. It is translated as CASSSRNTDTQYF. The full variable domain, rest sourced from reference TRBV5-1 and TRBJ2-3, is KAGVTQTPRYLIKTRGQQVTLSCSPISGHRSVSWYQQTPGQGLQFLFEYFSETQRNKGNFPGRFSGRQFSNSRSEMNVSTLELGDSALYLCASSSRNTDTQYFGPGTRLTVL.

The rearrangement links TRBV7-2 to TRBJ2-3, with D uncertain. V lost 5 bases and J lost 1, with 16 bases in between. Germline CDR1 SGHTA, CDR2 FQGNSA. This CDR3 contains 16 residues. The chain's CDR3 is CASSPARTSGTDTQYF. Here the CDR3 DNA reads TGTGCCAGCAGCCCGGCTAGAACCTCTGGCACAGATACGCAGTATTTT.